The rows below give T cell receptor beta chains drawn from one sample of a study of cytomegalovirus exposure and HLA in healthy donors. Here immunoSEQ multiplex PCR was the method, and the copy in TCRdb shows in-frame clones only, minus some. The sample carries some 180,000 clones, 73% recorded once. Specimen: PBMCs. These receptors were collected from a woman aged 18-29 years in good health and CMV-seropositive. Each CDR3 is given with its conserved first and last residue. The D gene is left open where the match is weak. The size of a clone is reported for some rows only, either as once, few or many, or as a class for expanded clones.

cdr3_nt | cdr3_aa | j_call | v_call | clone_size | d_call
TGTGCCAGCAGCTCTCTCCGACCTAGCTCCTACAATGAGCAGTTCTTC | CASSSLRPSSYNEQFF | TRBJ2-1 | TRBV5-6 | once | .
TGCGCCAGCAGCTTGGTAGGGACAGGGGGCACAGATACGCAGTATTTT | CASSLVGTGGTDTQYF | TRBJ2-3 | TRBV5-1 | few | TRBD1
TGTGCCAGCAGCGTAGTGAACAGTCGCTACAATGAGCAGTTCTTC | CASSVVNSRYNEQFF | TRBJ2-1 | TRBV9 | . | .
TGTGCCAGCAGCTCGACTAGCGGGGGGGCGGCAGGGGAGCTGTTTTTT | CASSSTSGGAAGELFF | TRBJ2-2 | TRBV7-8 | few | TRBD2
TGTGCCAGCAGCCAACAGACAGGGGCCGGTGGCTACACCTTC | CASSQQTGAGGYTF | TRBJ1-2 | TRBV14 | once | TRBD1
TGCGCCAGCAGCTTGACTACCTCCTACGAGCAGTACTTC | CASSLTTSYEQYF | TRBJ2-7 | TRBV5-1 | . | .
TGCGCCAGCAGCAGATGGACAGGGGAGGCCGGGGAGCTGTTTTTT | CASSRWTGEAGELFF | TRBJ2-2 | TRBV5-1 | few | TRBD1
TGCGCCAGCACCCCGGGGACAGGGAGGACAGATACGCAGTATTTT | CASTPGTGRTDTQYF | TRBJ2-3 | TRBV5-1 | few | TRBD1
TGTGCCAGCAGCGTAGACAGCGGGGGGGGTAATGAGCAGTTCTTC | CASSVDSGGGNEQFF | TRBJ2-1 | TRBV9 | . | TRBD2
TGTGCCAGCAGCGATTACAGGGGGCGAGAGACCCAGTACTTC | CASSDYRGRETQYF | TRBJ2-5 | TRBV5-6 | . | TRBD1
TGTGCCAGCAGTAGCGACAGTGACCAAGAGACCCAGTACTTC | CASSSDSDQETQYF | TRBJ2-5 | TRBV2 | . | .
TGTGCCAGCAGCTTAGGGGCATTGGATTCCTACGAGCAGTACTTC | CASSLGALDSYEQYF | TRBJ2-7 | TRBV7-2 | . | .
TGTGCCAGCAGCGTAGCGGGGGTTGGAAACACCATATATTTT | CASSVAGVGNTIYF | TRBJ1-3 | TRBV9 | . | .
TGTGCCAGCAGCGTAGGGGGCGACACTGAAGCTTTCTTT | CASSVGGDTEAFF | TRBJ1-1 | TRBV9 | . | .
TGTGCCAGCACCTCCAACCGGGACAGTAGCACAGATACGCAGTATTTT | CASTSNRDSSTDTQYF | TRBJ2-3 | TRBV27 | . | TRBD1
TGTGCCAGCAGTGGATCGACAGGATCCTACGAGCAGTACTTC | CASSGSTGSYEQYF | TRBJ2-7 | TRBV25-1 | once | .
TGTGCCAGCAGCGGGCCGGGACAGGGTTACAATGAGCAGTTCTTC | CASSGPGQGYNEQFF | TRBJ2-1 | TRBV13 | . | TRBD1
TGTGCCAGCAGCTTTACAGGGCTCTCCTACGAGCAGTACTTC | CASSFTGLSYEQYF | TRBJ2-7 | TRBV11-2 | . | .
TGCGCCAGCAGCCCTCTCTCCCTAGCGGGGGGTGAAGAGACCCAGTACTTC | CASSPLSLAGGEETQYF | TRBJ2-5 | TRBV4-1 | . | TRBD2
TGCGCCAGCAGCCAAGATCCAACAGGACGAAATGAAAAACTGTTTTTT | CASSQDPTGRNEKLFF | TRBJ1-4 | TRBV4-3 | . | .
TGTGCCAGCAGCCCTGGGGCAGGGGCTTCCTACGAGCAGTACTTC | CASSPGAGASYEQYF | TRBJ2-7 | TRBV9 | . | .
TGTGCCAGCAGCCGGACAGGGGGCAAATTCACAGATACGCAGTATTTT | CASSRTGGKFTDTQYF | TRBJ2-3 | TRBV11-2 | . | TRBD1
TGCGCCAGCAGCCCGGAGACGGGATCTGGGGCCAACGTCCTGACTTTC | CASSPETGSGANVLTF | TRBJ2-6 | TRBV4-3 | few | .
TGCGCCAGCAGCCAAGATGGGGCAGATCCAAACTATGGCTACACCTTC | CASSQDGADPNYGYTF | TRBJ1-2 | TRBV4-1 | . | .
TGTGCCATCACGGGGACAAGACCCTCGAACACCGGGGAGCTGTTTTTT | CAITGTRPSNTGELFF | TRBJ2-2 | TRBV10-3 | . | .
TGTGCCAGCACAAAGGACAGGGTGGGGACTGAAGCTTTCTTT | CASTKDRVGTEAFF | TRBJ1-1 | TRBV2 | . | TRBD1
TGTGCCAGTAGTACGGGACAGTCCTCTGGAAACACCATATATTTT | CASSTGQSSGNTIYF | TRBJ1-3 | TRBV19 | few | TRBD1
TGTGCCAGCAGCCAAGACAGGTCGCAAGAGACCCAGTACTTC | CASSQDRSQETQYF | TRBJ2-5 | TRBV4-2 | . | .
TGTGCCAGCAGCTTGGGCCCACTAGCGGGCCTGGGGAAGACCCAGTACTTC | CASSLGPLAGLGKTQYF | TRBJ2-5 | TRBV5-4 | . | TRBD2
TGTGCCAGTAGTGCGAGTCATCCCTACGAGCAGTACTTC | CASSASHPYEQYF | TRBJ2-7 | TRBV19 | few | .
TGTGCCAGCACAACCGGGCTAGCGGGGGTGTACCAAGAGACCCAGTACTTC | CASTTGLAGVYQETQYF | TRBJ2-5 | TRBV9 | . | TRBD2
TGTGCCAGCAGCGTAGGGGCAGGGGCTGGAAACACCATATATTTT | CASSVGAGAGNTIYF | TRBJ1-3 | TRBV9 | . | .
TGCGCCAGCAGCCAAGATTTGACAGGGGGTTGGCAAGAGACCCAGTACTTC | CASSQDLTGGWQETQYF | TRBJ2-5 | TRBV4-3 | . | TRBD1
TGTGCCAGCAGTCTACCAGGGATCTCTGGGGCCAACGTCCTGACTTTC | CASSLPGISGANVLTF | TRBJ2-6 | TRBV28 | . | .
TGTGCCAGCAGCGCCGACAGGGTATACACTGAAGCTTTCTTT | CASSADRVYTEAFF | TRBJ1-1 | TRBV11-2 | . | TRBD1
TGCGCCAGCAGCTTATCCAGCGCGTCTGAGCAGTTCTTC | CASSLSSASEQFF | TRBJ2-1 | TRBV7-9 | once | .
TGTGCCAGCAGTGAAGCTGGCAGGGGGCCTGGCTACACCTTC | CASSEAGRGPGYTF | TRBJ1-2 | TRBV25-1 | . | TRBD1
TGCGCCAGCAGCCCCCCGACAGATACGCAGTATTTT | CASSPPTDTQYF | TRBJ2-3 | TRBV5-1 | . | .
TGTGCCAGCAGTCCTAGACAGGGTGGGGTCACCTACGAGCAGTACTTC | CASSPRQGGVTYEQYF | TRBJ2-7 | TRBV27 | . | TRBD1
TGTGCCAGCAGTTTCTGGGACTCGGCCTCCAATGAGCAGTTCTTC | CASSFWDSASNEQFF | TRBJ2-1 | TRBV28 | . | .
TGTGCCAGCAGCCCGGGGGGGGAAAAACTGTTTTTT | CASSPGGEKLFF | TRBJ1-4 | TRBV7-2 | . | .
TGTGCCAGCAGTGGACAGGGGCGGAACAATGAGCAGTTCTTC | CASSGQGRNNEQFF | TRBJ2-1 | TRBV25-1 | . | TRBD1
TGTGCCTGGAGTGCAGAGGACAGGGTCAACTATGGCTACACCTTC | CAWSAEDRVNYGYTF | TRBJ1-2 | TRBV30 | . | TRBD1
TGCGCCAGCAGCCAACCGGGAATAGCGGGGGGGCAGGGGAATGAGCAGTTCTTC | CASSQPGIAGGQGNEQFF | TRBJ2-1 | TRBV4-1 | . | TRBD2
TGCAGCGTAGACCAGGCTGGCCAGGGCTACGAGCAGTACTTC | CSVDQAGQGYEQYF | TRBJ2-7 | TRBV29-1 | . | .
TGTGCCAGCAGTTCAGGGCTCGCTAATGAAAAACTGTTTTTT | CASSSGLANEKLFF | TRBJ1-4 | TRBV28 | . | .
TGTGCCAGCTCCTCAGGGGAAAGGAACACTGAAGCTTTCTTT | CASSSGERNTEAFF | TRBJ1-1 | TRBV7-2 | . | .
TGTGCCAGCAGCCCACCCCCGGGATCTGGAAACACCATATATTTT | CASSPPPGSGNTIYF | TRBJ1-3 | TRBV7-6 | . | .
TGTGCCAGCAGCTTGGCGTTTAGCGCAGCCAATGAGCAGTTCTTC | CASSLAFSAANEQFF | TRBJ2-1 | TRBV5-4 | . | .